The clone carrying this T cell receptor beta chain was detected once. Its specificity is unknown. This likely comes from a read error, as the CDR3 has no conserved phenylalanine or tryptophan at its end. It is unclear where the CDR3 begins or ends on the DNA, so no DNA is shown, and the CDR3 is as TCRdb lists it. The germline V gene has CDR1 ENHRY and CDR2 SYGVKD. Ends included, the CDR3 has 8 residues. The data originate from a study of Graves' ophthalmopathy and Graves' hyperthyroidism. Amplification from RNA transcripts yielded the TCR beta CDR3 regions. The first round was an RT-PCR with HTBI primers, and the second round was a multiplex PCR. TCRdb re-called the multiplex PCR reads through MiXCR, storing one row per CDR3 protein. There are 1 million to 1.3 million distinct CDR3 sequences in the sample; 35% to 45% occur only once, and approximately 10% lies in the top ten. Other autoimmune diseases, uncontrolled infections, pregnancy or lactation led to the exclusion of patients.

General study results and limits: Clonotypes were expanded in thyroid at above 0.001 frequency, and most also appeared in blood. The study's model predicted ophthalmopathy progression at 65% to 71% sensitivity and 72.22% specificity. With about 88% sensitivity and less than 83% specificity, a 13-signature model separated ophthalmopathy from stable hyperthyroidism.

Sequencing input: peripheral blood or thyroid tissue (not recorded which). The V gene is TRBV10-3, the J gene TRBJ1-2; the DNA was not used to check the table's D call, TRBD1. The origin of this receptor is an adult man with Graves' hyperthyroidism. CDR3 sequence reads: CAIGGPGV.